This entry lists 17 T cell receptor beta chains sequenced from one sample in a study of Ad26.COV2.S vaccination and SARS-CoV-2 variants. Treatment indicated: roughly 18 received Ad26.COV2.S at low or high dose, single or two shots; 5 received placebo; per-sample allocation not given. Sampling occurred on day 63 after the first vaccine or placebo injection. TCRdb's copy holds only in-frame clones and misses some; the assay was immunoSEQ multiplex PCR. The table has 360,000 or so clones, around 87% seen once. Sequencing was performed on peripheral blood, taken in a trial of Ad26.COV2.S vaccine versus placebo. The receptors derive from a person aged 18 to 65 who received the Ad26.COV2.S COVID-19 vaccine or a placebo.

This chain uses TRBV3-1 (or the pseudogene TRBV3-2) with TRBJ1-2; 7 bases align to TRBD1. The CDR3 contains 15 residues. Germline V CDR1 and CDR2: LGHDT, YNNKEL (reference sequence). Unmatched junction bases numbered 9, after V lost 3 bases and J lost 5 bases. Written as DNA, the CDR3 is TGTGCCAGCAGCCAGCACGACAGGGTGGGTTATGGCTACACCTTC. Protein: CASSQHDRVGYGYTF.

Details on this clone: The same CDR3 also results from other DNA sequences found in this sample. This rearrangement joins TRBV3-1 (or the pseudogene TRBV3-2) to TRBJ2-3; D is uncertain. V was cut by 1 base and J by 6 bases, with 5 bases left in between. Germline CDR1 is LGHDT and CDR2 is YNNKEL (reference sequence). This CDR3 region has 12 residues. Here the CDR3 DNA reads TGTGCCAGCAGCCAAGTTCGGGATACGCAGTATTTT. Translating gives CASSQVRDTQYF.

The chain is built from TRBV5-6 and TRBJ1-6; perhaps TRBD1 as D (5 bases). The V and J ends lost 1 base and 0 bases respectively, with 11 bases between them. The CDR3 runs to 17 residues. The germline V gene has CDR1 SGHDT and CDR2 YYEEEE. This chain's CDR3 is CASSLILDTSYNSPLHF. CDR3 DNA sequence: TGTGCCAGCAGCTTGATCCTGGACACCTCCTATAATTCACCCCTCCACTTT.

The J gene is TRBJ1-1, the V gene TRBV5-1, with a tentative D call TRBD1 (5 bases). Germline V gives CDR1 SGHRS, CDR2 YFSETQ. V dropped 4 bases and J dropped 4 bases, with 11 bases sitting between them. The CDR3 is made up of 13 amino acids. CDR3 nucleotides: TGCGCCAGCAGCCGCCGGGGGGGCACTGAAGCTTTCTTT. Residues: CASSRRGGTEAFF.

The rearrangement uses TRBV10-2 and TRBJ2-7; D call uncertain. Looked up from germline, CDR1 is WSHSY and CDR2 is SAAADI. Trimming left V 5 bases short and J 5 bases short, with 7 bases between. The CDR3 loop spans 11 amino acids. CDR3 protein: CASSKIDEQYF. Here the CDR3 DNA reads TGCGCCAGCAGTAAGATCGACGAGCAGTACTTC.

The chain employs TRBV7-3 and TRBJ2-5; D perhaps matches TRBD1 (5 bases). Germline values: CDR1 SGHTA, CDR2 FQGTGA. Trimming took 3 bases from V and 5 from J, leaving 13 bases between them. The CDR3 consists of 14 residues. CDR3 residues: CASSFLGVAETQYF. The CDR3 nucleotides read TGTGCCAGCAGCTTTTTAGGGGTTGCGGAGACCCAGTACTTC.

The rearrangement joins TRBV11-2 to TRBJ1-3; D remains ambiguous. Germline V gene data show CDR1 as SGHAT and CDR2 as FQNNGV. The V end lost 4 bases, the J end lost 0 bases, and 10 bases lay between the germline ends. CDR3 size: 15 residues. Here the CDR3 DNA reads TGTGCCAGCAGCTCAAGCGTCCTCTCTGGAAACACCATATATTTT. Protein: CASSSSVLSGNTIYF.

The chain carries TRBV27 and TRBJ2-7, with D perhaps matching TRBD1 (6 bases). The CDR3 is 14 residues long. Germline lookup yields CDR1 MNHEY and CDR2 SMNVEV (reference sequence). Between the trimmed V and J ends, which lost 6 bases and 2 bases, there was a span of 14 bases. The CDR3 coding sequence is TGTGCCAGCAGCCCTTCCGGACAGCCCTACGAGCAGTACTTC. Translating it yields CASSPSGQPYEQYF.

V gene TRBV30 combines with J gene TRBJ1-5; 8 nucleotides agree with TRBD1. CDR1 and CDR2 from the germline V gene are GTSNPN and SVGIG (reference sequence). The CDR3 is made up of 15 amino acids. V lost 0 bases to trimming and J lost 6 bases; unmatched junction nucleotides: 7. The CDR3 reads CAWSVHAGGFQPQHF. In DNA form, the CDR3 reads TGTGCCTGGAGTGTACACGCAGGGGGCTTTCAGCCCCAGCATTTT.

CDR3 residues: CASSFSSAEAFF. The CDR3 DNA reads as TGTGCCAGCAGCTTCTCAAGCGCTGAAGCTTTCTTT. This chain links TRBV5-4 with TRBJ1-1; no definite D call. V dropped 2 bases and J dropped 6 bases, with 8 bases sitting between them. Germline loops: CDR1 SGHNT, CDR2 YYREEE (reference sequence). This CDR3 is built from 12 residues.

The V call is TRBV5-8, the J call TRBJ2-1, with 14 nucleotides matching TRBD2. After removal of 6 bases from V and 7 bases from J, the junction contained 3 bases not matched to a gene. Germline-derived CDR1 and CDR2 are SGHTS and YDEGEE. This CDR3 region has 14 residues. This chain's CDR3 is CASTGLAGDNEQFF. CDR3 nucleotide sequence: TGTGCCAGCACGGGACTAGCGGGGGATAATGAGCAGTTCTTC.

In the case of this clone: The sample contains more than one DNA sequence encoding this CDR3. The V call is TRBV6-5, the J call TRBJ1-1; D is unresolved. Trimming pared 5 bases from V and 2 bases from J, leaving 12 bases between. Germline CDR1 is MNHEY and CDR2 is SVGAGI. The CDR3 is 14 amino acids. The CDR3: CASSTGRLNTEAFF. Here the CDR3 DNA reads TGTGCCAGCAGTACTGGGAGGCTTAACACTGAAGCTTTCTTT.

This chain links TRBV5-1 with TRBJ1-1; 10 bases match TRBD1. The V gene end was trimmed by 5 bases and the J gene end by 4 bases; junction bases not matched to a gene: 11. Germline values: CDR1 SGHRS, CDR2 YFSETQ. This CDR3 region has 16 residues. CDR3 amino acids: CASSETGGRGGTEAFF. The CDR3 nucleotides read TGCGCCAGCAGTGAGACAGGGGGCAGAGGAGGCACTGAAGCTTTCTTT.

The V call is TRBV6-6, the J call TRBJ2-5; D may be TRBD1 (6 bases). The CDR3 covers 14 residues. CDR1 and CDR2 from the germline V gene are MNHNY and SVGAGI (reference sequence). Trimming removed 10 bases at V and 7 bases at J, with 22 bases between. The CDR3 bases are TGTGCCACGACAGGTGACTCGAGTAAATCGACCCAGTACTTC. Encoded protein: CATTGDSSKSTQYF.

The V and J genes are TRBV29-1 and TRBJ1-2, with D unresolved. The CDR3 is 13 amino acids. V was cut by 6 bases and J by 4 bases, with 15 bases left in between. Germline values: CDR1 SQVTM, CDR2 ANQGSEA. The CDR3 DNA is TGCAGCGTCTCGTGGGATAAATTCTATGGCTACACCTTC. This gives the protein CSVSWDKFYGYTF.

J is TRBJ1-5 and V is TRBV29-1; tentative D call: TRBD1 (5 bases). CDR3 length: 16 amino acids. Trimming took 5 bases from V and 4 from J, leaving 21 bases between them. CDR1 is SQVTM and CDR2 is ANQGSEA in the germline V gene. This CDR3 reads CSVTILGDGKNQPQHF. The CDR3 DNA is TGCAGCGTTACGATTTTGGGGGACGGGAAGAATCAGCCCCAGCATTTT.

The chain recombines TRBV30 with TRBJ2-7; D tentatively reads TRBD1 or TRBD2 (6 bases each). The CDR3 length is 12 residues. The V gene's germline CDR1 is GTSNPN and CDR2 SVGIG (reference sequence). V shed 0 bases and J shed 6 bases, with 9 bases lying between them. The CDR3 coding sequence is TGTGCCTGGAGTGTACAGGGAGGCGAGCAGTACTTC. The encoded protein is CAWSVQGGEQYF.